This T cell receptor (beta chain) was obtained from a study of T cells in Graves' hyperthyroidism and ophthalmopathy. Study-wide points: Ophthalmopathy was told apart from stable hyperthyroidism by a 13 V-J model.

In regard to this clonotype: Its antigen is not identified.

TCR beta CDR3 sequences were amplified from RNA transcripts. Initially, a first-round RT-PCR of the TCR CDR3 employed the HTBI primer set. Each CDR3 protein gets one entry after TCRdb re-called the multiplex PCR reads with MiXCR. The sample has under 250,000 distinct CDR3 sequences, around 25% seen once. The study excluded patients with uncontrolled infection, other autoimmune disease, pregnancy or lactation. Material for sequencing was blood. The source is a middle-aged woman with Graves' ophthalmopathy.

CDR3 DNA: TGTGCCAGCAGTCGAGCGACCGGGGAGCTGTTTTTT. The encoded protein is CASSRATGELFF. The rearrangement uses TRBV6-1 and TRBJ2-2; D uncertain. V dropped 5 bases and J dropped 5 bases, with 6 bases sitting between them. The CDR3 has 12 residues. Germline V gene sequence: CDR1 MNHNS, CDR2 SASEGT.